Each of the 29 T cell receptor beta chains below was sequenced from the same sample in a study of blood T cell repertoires in COVID-19. Clones were sequenced by immunoSEQ multiplex PCR, and TCRdb holds only the in-frame ones, with some missing. Among roughly 220,000 clones listed, around 87% were seen once. The sample consisted of peripheral blood. These TCRs come from a man between 60 and 70 years old with acute or convalescent COVID-19.

The rearrangement joins TRBV19 to TRBJ2-2; 8 nucleotides agree with TRBD1. Germline CDR1 is LNHDA and CDR2 is SQIVND (reference sequence). The CDR3 loop spans 15 amino acids. The J segment lost 3 bases and the V segment lost 3 bases, leaving 3 bases of the junction unmatched. CDR3 sequence: CASSMGQVDTGELFF. As DNA, the CDR3 is TGTGCCAGTAGTATGGGACAGGTGGACACCGGGGAGCTGTTTTTT.

This clone has just one count. V usage is TRBV5-6 and J usage is TRBJ2-5; 15 positions match TRBD2. The CDR3 totals 16 residues. Germline V gene lookup returns CDR1 SGHDT and CDR2 YYEEEE. Unmatched junction bases numbered 2, after V lost 3 bases and J lost 2 bases. The CDR3 here is CASSWGTSGGQETQYF. The CDR3 coding sequence is TGTGCCAGCAGCTGGGGGACTAGCGGGGGGCAAGAGACCCAGTACTTC.

The gene calls are TRBV5-1 and TRBJ2-5, with D possibly TRBD1 on 5 matching bases. Trimming pared 0 bases from V and 1 base from J, leaving 13 bases between. Germline loops: CDR1 SGHRS, CDR2 YFSETQ. This CDR3 comprises 16 residues. The CDR3 reads CASSLATTVIQETQYF. CDR3 sequence (DNA): TGCGCCAGCAGCTTGGCCACGACAGTAATCCAAGAGACCCAGTACTTC.

The chain combines TRBV6-2 or TRBV6-3 with TRBJ1-1; D uncertain. The CDR3 spans 14 residues. Trimming shortened V by 2 bases and J by 4 bases, and 11 bases separated the two germline ends. Per germline, CDR1 MNHEY and CDR2 SVGEGT. The CDR3 DNA reads TGTGCCAGCAGTTACGTGGAGGGTACCACTGAAGCTTTCTTT. Translation gives CASSYVEGTTEAFF.

This clone has a handful of counts. The rearrangement links TRBV6-2 or TRBV6-3 to TRBJ2-3; D gene ambiguous. The germline V gene has CDR1 MNHEY and CDR2 SVGEGT. V dropped 5 bases and J dropped 4 bases, with 13 bases sitting between them. This CDR3 has 14 residues. CDR3 in amino acids: CASSPRSSADTQYF. CDR3 nucleotide sequence: TGTGCCAGCAGTCCCCGGTCTAGTGCAGATACGCAGTATTTT.

The chain is built from TRBV27 and TRBJ1-6; D unclear. The V and J ends lost 8 bases and 8 bases respectively, with 19 bases between them. The CDR3 totals 15 residues. Per the germline V gene, CDR1 is MNHEY and CDR2 is SMNVEV (reference sequence). The chain's CDR3 is CASCYYGSTDSPLHF. CDR3 nucleotide sequence: TGTGCCAGCTGCTATTATGGTTCAACGGATTCACCCCTCCACTTT.

The V gene is TRBV5-4, the J gene TRBJ1-1, with 8 bases fitting TRBD1. Germline values: CDR1 SGHNT, CDR2 YYREEE (reference sequence). J lost 0 bases, V lost 4 bases, and 5 bases had no gene match. The CDR3 has 15 residues. The CDR3 bases are TGTGCCAGCAGCCCAAAGACAGGGGTGAACACTGAAGCTTTCTTT. Translation: CASSPKTGVNTEAFF.

J is TRBJ2-1 and V is TRBV11-2, with 16 bases that match TRBD2. V shed 4 bases, J shed 9 bases, and the junction held 9 bases outside the gene matches. Germline V gene sequence: CDR1 SGHAT, CDR2 FQNNGV. This CDR3 is 17 amino acids long. CDR3 sequence: CASSWGLAGGPSPEQFF. The CDR3, as DNA: TGTGCCAGCAGCTGGGGACTAGCGGGGGGGCCCTCCCCTGAGCAGTTCTTC.

The rearrangement joins TRBV6-5 to TRBJ2-5; weak D call: TRBD2 (7 bases). CDR1 is MNHEY, CDR2 SVGAGI, per germline. The V end lost 4 bases, the J end lost 1 base, and 16 bases lay between the germline ends. This CDR3 comprises 16 residues. The CDR3 region has the DNA TGTGCCAGCAGTTTCCGAGGGGGGGGGACCCAAGAGACCCAGTACTTC. Amino acid sequence: CASSFRGGGTQETQYF.

This clone appeared once. The chain has TRBV7-8 and TRBJ2-5; 7 bases align to TRBD1. Losses at the gene ends were 6 bases for V and 0 bases for J; bases not matched to a gene: 4. The CDR3 sequence is 14 residues long. Germline V gene lookup returns CDR1 SGHVS and CDR2 FQNEAQ. CDR3 DNA: TGTGCCAGCAGATCCCAGGGGGACCAAGAGACCCAGTACTTC. Translated, it gives CASRSQGDQETQYF.

This chain joins TRBV5-1 and TRBJ2-3, with 12 bases lining up with TRBD2. With 0 bases clipped from V and 0 bases from J, the junction kept 5 bases outside the gene matches. From germline, CDR1 is SGHRS and CDR2 YFSETQ. The CDR3 has 18 amino acids. As DNA, the CDR3 is TGCGCCAGCAGCTTGGCCGGGACTAGCGGGCGAAGCACAGATACGCAGTATTTT. This gives the protein CASSLAGTSGRSTDTQYF.

This clone was detected many times. The V and J genes are TRBV12-2 and TRBJ2-4; TRBD2, the table's D call, was not compared with the DNA. TRBV12-2 is termed a pseudogene. The CDR3 is made up of 19 amino acids. The chain's CDR3 is CASRPLEGTSGGDKNIQYF. The CDR3 coding sequence is TGTGCAAGTCGCCCGCTTGAGGGGACTAGCGGGGGGGACAAAAACATTCAGTACTTC.

J is TRBJ2-3 and V is TRBV4-2; TRBD1 might be the D (6 bases). The CDR3 runs 14 residues. CDR1 is LGHNA, CDR2 YNFKEQ, per germline. V was trimmed by 3 bases and J by 2 bases, leaving 9 bases between them. The CDR3 DNA follows: TGTGCCAGCAGCCAGGACAGCTCCACAGATACGCAGTATTTT. Encoded protein: CASSQDSSTDTQYF.

V gene TRBV27 combines with J gene TRBJ2-5; 7 bases are a match to TRBD2. This CDR3 has 14 residues. V trimming: 5 bases; J trimming: 4 bases; junction bases outside the gene matches: 7. The V gene's germline CDR1 is MNHEY and CDR2 SMNVEV (reference sequence). CDR3 nucleotide sequence: TGTGCCAGCAGTGCCCAGCGGGGCCCAGAGACCCAGTACTTC. Translation: CASSAQRGPETQYF.

This rearrangement joins TRBV15 to TRBJ1-5, with D possibly being TRBD1 (6 bases). Germline V gene lookup returns CDR1 LNHNV and CDR2 YYDKDF (reference sequence). V lost 0 bases to trimming and J lost 0 bases, with 12 bases between them. This CDR3 spans 17 amino acids. CDR3 DNA sequence: TGTGCCACCAGCAGAGATAAAACAGGGCGTAGCAATCAGCCCCAGCATTTT. It is translated as CATSRDKTGRSNQPQHF.

About this clone itself: This same CDR3 is encoded by further DNA sequences in the sample. Written as DNA, the CDR3 is TGTGCCAGCAGTTCTCCCTTTAGCGGGGGGGCGGGAGAGACCCAGTACTTC. Protein product: CASSSPFSGGAGETQYF. V is TRBV27 and J is TRBJ2-5; 11 positions agree with TRBD2. V gave up 4 bases and J gave up 4 bases; unmatched junction bases: 11. The CDR3 loop spans 17 amino acids. The V gene's germline CDR1 is MNHEY and CDR2 SMNVEV (reference sequence).

This clone is judged medium-sized (0.01 to 0.1%). The J gene is TRBJ1-1, the V gene TRBV29-1; D gene uncertain. Trimming stripped 8 bases from V and 0 bases from J, with 7 bases between. Per germline, CDR1 SQVTM and CDR2 ANQGSEA. The CDR3 runs to 11 residues. CDR3 protein: CSSFLNTEAFF. The CDR3, as DNA: TGCAGCTCTTTCCTGAACACTGAAGCTTTCTTT. Full variable domain (outside the CDR3, taken from reference TRBV29-1 and TRBJ1-1): SAVISQKPSRDICQRGTSLTIQCQVDSQVTMMFWYRQQPGQSLTLIATANQGSEATYESGFVIDKFPISRPNLTFSTLTVSNMSPEDSSIYLCSSFLNTEAFFGQGTRLTVV.

This clone was seen only once. The chain recombines TRBV27 with TRBJ2-5; 8 bases match TRBD1. The CDR3 extends over 15 amino acids. V shed 6 bases, J shed 5 bases, and the junction held 11 bases outside the gene matches. Germline lookup yields CDR1 MNHEY and CDR2 SMNVEV (reference sequence). The CDR3: CASRILRTGSETQYF. In DNA form, the CDR3 reads TGTGCCAGCAGAATTCTTAGGACAGGGTCGGAGACCCAGTACTTC.

The CDR3 DNA sequence: TGCGCCAGCAGTGAGTTTCCCTATCGGTTGAGGGCGGCTAACTATGGCTACACCTTC. It encodes CASSEFPYRLRAANYGYTF. The rearrangement joins TRBV10-1 to TRBJ1-2; D gene uncertain. Germline V gene data show CDR1 as WNHNN and CDR2 as SYGVQD (reference sequence). V lost 1 base, J lost 0 bases, and 21 bases lay in between. The CDR3 loop spans 19 amino acids.

CDR3 DNA: TGTGCCAGCAGTGAATTTGGGACAGGGGACTATGGCTACACCTTC. This translates into CASSEFGTGDYGYTF. This rearrangement joins TRBV6-1 to TRBJ1-2; 10 bases align to TRBD1. The CDR3 is 15 amino acids. The germline gives CDR1 MNHNS, CDR2 SASEGT. The ends lost 2 bases at V and 3 bases at J; junction bases unmatched: 3.

The chain couples TRBV7-2 to TRBJ2-7; a possible D gene is TRBD1 (6 bases). Germline V gene data show CDR1 as SGHTA and CDR2 as FQGNSA. The CDR3 sequence is 14 residues long. The V end was cut by 2 bases, the J end by 4 bases, with 12 bases between. DNA of the CDR3: TGTGCCAGCAGCTTATTTGTGGGACATTACGAGCAGTACTTC. It translates to CASSLFVGHYEQYF.

This clone has just one count. The chain employs TRBV4-1 and TRBJ2-7; tentatively, D is TRBD1 (6 bases). Trimming pared 0 bases from V and 12 bases from J, leaving 15 bases between. CDR1 MGHRA and CDR2 YSYEKL come from the germline V gene. The CDR3 sequence is 13 residues long. The CDR3 here is CASSQDLQGRVYF. CDR3 nucleotides: TGCGCCAGCAGCCAAGATCTACAGGGTCGGGTGTACTTC.

Comment on this clone: Other nucleotide sequences from this sample produce the same CDR3. The chain couples TRBV9 to TRBJ2-3, with D possibly matching TRBD1 (6 bases). The CDR3 covers 15 residues. Trimming took 0 bases from V and 0 from J, leaving 8 bases between them. Germline CDR1 is SGDLS and CDR2 is YYNGEE. CDR3 nucleotides: TGTGCCAGCAGCGTAGTGGGGGCGAGCACAGATACGCAGTATTTT. Its protein product is CASSVVGASTDTQYF.

The chain joins TRBV18 to TRBJ2-5; a possible D gene is TRBD2 (7 bases). CDR1 is KGHSH and CDR2 is LQKENI in the germline V gene. The CDR3 loop spans 13 amino acids. Deletions cut 6 bases from V and 2 bases from J, with 10 bases between. The CDR3 region is CASSRGAQETQYF. Written as DNA, the CDR3 is TGTGCCAGCTCCCGGGGGGCACAAGAGACCCAGTACTTC.

V is TRBV3-1 (or the pseudogene TRBV3-2) and J is TRBJ1-1; D is unresolved. Per germline, CDR1 LGHDT and CDR2 YNNKEL (reference sequence). The CDR3 runs 16 residues. Trimming stripped 0 bases from V and 0 bases from J, with 11 bases between. The CDR3 sequence is CASSQDQRNMNTEAFF. The DNA of the CDR3 is TGTGCCAGCAGCCAAGATCAGCGAAACATGAACACTGAAGCTTTCTTT.

The chain employs TRBV7-3 and TRBJ2-5; TRBD1 aligns across 10 bases. Germline V gene data show CDR1 as SGHTA and CDR2 as FQGTGA. The J segment lost 5 bases and the V segment lost 2 bases, leaving 8 bases of the junction unmatched. The CDR3 length is 16 residues. Here the CDR3 reads CASSLGETGGRETQYF. CDR3 bases: TGTGCCAGCAGCTTAGGGGAGACAGGGGGCCGGGAGACCCAGTACTTC.

The chain employs TRBV18 and TRBJ1-3, with 11 nucleotides matching TRBD1. CDR3 length: 16 amino acids. Germline CDR1 and CDR2: KGHSH and LQKENI. Unmatched junction bases numbered 2, after V lost 4 bases and J lost 0 bases. The CDR3, as DNA: TGTGCCAGCTCACAAGGACAGGGGGCCTCTGGAAACACCATATATTTT. Its translation is CASSQGQGASGNTIYF.

The chain employs TRBV7-9 and TRBJ1-2, with D perhaps matching TRBD1 (5 bases). CDR1 SEHNR and CDR2 FQNEAQ come from the germline V gene (reference sequence). The CDR3 contains 16 residues. Trimming removed 1 base from V and 4 bases from J, with 16 bases in between. The CDR3, as DNA: TGTGCCAGCAGCTTAGGGGGACTCCGGGGAGGCTATGGCTACACCTTC. This translates into CASSLGGLRGGYGYTF.

The V and J genes are TRBV18 and TRBJ2-3; TRBD1 matches 12 bases. The germline CDR1 and CDR2 sequences are KGHSH and LQKENI. Losses at the gene ends were 0 bases for V and 0 bases for J; bases not matched to a gene: 13. This CDR3 is built from 21 residues. DNA for the CDR3: TGTGCCAGCTCACCACCCGTGTTCGGGACAGGGGGCCGATATAGCACAGATACGCAGTATTTT. Translating gives CASSPPVFGTGGRYSTDTQYF. The full variable domain, rest sourced from reference TRBV18 and TRBJ2-3, is NAGVMQNPRHLVRRRGQEARLRCSPMKGHSHVYWYRQLPEEGLKFMVYLQKENIIDESGMPKERFSAEFPKEGPSILRIQQVVRGDSAAYFCASSPPVFGTGGRYSTDTQYFGPGTRLTVL.